This T cell receptor beta chain was retrieved from a study of blood T cell repertoires in COVID-19. In the study overall: Sites across the United States, Italy and Spain contributed samples from acute and convalescent COVID-19.

Profiled with immunoSEQ multiplex PCR; TCRdb holds only in-frame clones, not every one. The sample includes approximately 110,000 clones, 85% of them seen just once. The germline V gene encodes CDR1 MNHNS and CDR2 SASEGT. V was clipped by 3 bases and J by 7 bases, with 7 bases between them. The CDR3 consists of 12 residues. The sequenced material came from peripheral blood. The chain links TRBV6-1 to TRBJ1-5; D is undetermined. The sequence came from an elderly woman with COVID-19, enrolled during active disease. CDR3: CASSEVRQPQHF. CDR3 nucleotide sequence: TGTGCCAGCAGTGAGGTACGGCAGCCCCAGCATTTT.